This T cell receptor beta chain is drawn from a study of shared clonotypes between healthy human individuals. CDR3 size: 14 residues. Trimming took 5 bases from V and 4 from J; bases not matched to a gene: 3. Germline CDR1 SGHTA, CDR2 FQGNSA. The authors distributed each subset's genomic DNA evenly over several immunoSEQ plates. The data were produced by immunoSEQ multiplex PCR, yet TCRdb's version contains in-frame clones alone and is incomplete. The sample records under 600,000 clones, more than 95% being singletons. The sequence was obtained from a woman between 25 and 40 years old in good health. Material for sequencing was naive CD4+ T cells sorted from blood. The subset: CD45RA+ positively selected. The chain joins TRBV7-2 to TRBJ2-3; 10 nucleotides line up with TRBD1. CDR3 in amino acids: CASSGQGVADTQYF. In DNA, the CDR3 is TGTGCCAGCAGCGGACAGGGGGTTGCAGATACGCAGTATTTT.